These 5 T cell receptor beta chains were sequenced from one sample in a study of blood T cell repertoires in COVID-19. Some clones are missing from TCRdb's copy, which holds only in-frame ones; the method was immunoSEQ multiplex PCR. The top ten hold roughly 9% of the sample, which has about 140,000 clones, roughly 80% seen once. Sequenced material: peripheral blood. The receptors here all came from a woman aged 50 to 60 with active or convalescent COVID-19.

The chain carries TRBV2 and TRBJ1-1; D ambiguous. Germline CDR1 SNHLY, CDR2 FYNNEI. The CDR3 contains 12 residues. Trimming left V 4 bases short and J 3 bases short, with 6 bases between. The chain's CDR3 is CASSVEDTEAFF. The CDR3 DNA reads TGTGCCAGCAGTGTGGAGGACACTGAAGCTTTCTTT.

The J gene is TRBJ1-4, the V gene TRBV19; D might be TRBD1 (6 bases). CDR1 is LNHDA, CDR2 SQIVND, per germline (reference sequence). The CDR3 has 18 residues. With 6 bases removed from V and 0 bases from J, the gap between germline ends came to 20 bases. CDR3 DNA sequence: TGTGCCAGTAGCCCCGGTCGCAGGGGAACCGCAACTAATGAAAAACTGTTTTTT. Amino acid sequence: CASSPGRRGTATNEKLFF. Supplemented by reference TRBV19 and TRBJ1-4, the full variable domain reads DGGITQSPKYLFRKEGQNVTLSCEQNLNHDAMYWYRQDPGQGLRLIYYSQIVNDFQKGDIAEGYSVSREKKESFPLTVTSAQKNPTAFYLCASSPGRRGTATNEKLFFGSGTQLSVL.

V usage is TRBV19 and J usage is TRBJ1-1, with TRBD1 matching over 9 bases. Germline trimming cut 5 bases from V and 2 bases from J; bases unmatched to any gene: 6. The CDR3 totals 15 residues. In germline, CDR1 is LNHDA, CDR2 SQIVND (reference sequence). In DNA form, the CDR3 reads TGTGCCAGTAGTGCCGGGACAGGGTTTAACACTGAAGCTTTCTTT. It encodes CASSAGTGFNTEAFF.

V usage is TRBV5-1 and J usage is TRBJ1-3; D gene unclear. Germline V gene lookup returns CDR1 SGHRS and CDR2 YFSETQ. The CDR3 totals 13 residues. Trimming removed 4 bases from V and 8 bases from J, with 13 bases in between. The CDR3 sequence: CASSRNSEDTIYF. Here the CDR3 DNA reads TGCGCCAGCAGCCGAAACTCTGAGGACACCATATATTTT. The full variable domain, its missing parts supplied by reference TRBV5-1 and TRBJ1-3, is KAGVTQTPRYLIKTRGQQVTLSCSPISGHRSVSWYQQTPGQGLQFLFEYFSETQRNKGNFPGRFSGRQFSNSRSEMNVSTLELGDSALYLCASSRNSEDTIYFGEGSWLTVV.

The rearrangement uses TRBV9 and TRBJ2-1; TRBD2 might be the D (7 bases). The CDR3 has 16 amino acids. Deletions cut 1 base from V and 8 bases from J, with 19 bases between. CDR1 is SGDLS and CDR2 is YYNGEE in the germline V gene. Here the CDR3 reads CASSVYPRGGLYEQFF. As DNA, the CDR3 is TGTGCCAGCAGCGTATACCCCCGCGGGGGCCTGTATGAGCAGTTCTTC.